Presented here are 13 T cell receptor beta chains from one specimen sequenced in a study of regulatory T cells in long-lasting Graves disease. Arm-PCR of CDR3 regions and iRepertoire HTBI primers were used to build TCR beta libraries. TCRdb itself ran the multiplex PCR reads through MiXCR, one entry per CDR3 protein. Here the sample spans hundreds of thousands of distinct CDR3 sequences, about 11% being singletons. Time point indicated: newly diagnosed GD, antithyroid drugs for less than 3 months. RNA from PBMCs was the source of the TCR library. These same records also appear under a second study, on T cells in Graves' hyperthyroidism and ophthalmopathy.

The specimen was peripheral blood mononuclear cells (PBMCs), collected at new diagnosis, from a patient treated with antithyroid drugs. The source of these receptors is a young woman with Graves disease.

This clonotype is medium-sized. The rearrangement joins TRBV28 to TRBJ2-7; no reliable D call. Germline assignment: CDR1 MDHEN and CDR2 SYDVKM. This CDR3 is 11 amino acids long. V shed 5 bases and J shed 4 bases, with 6 bases lying between them. CDR3 nucleotides: TGTGCCAGCAGTCGTCGTTACGAGCAGTACTTC. It codes for CASSRRYEQYF.

Comments on this clonotype: With a much larger clone just one base away, this may be a read error. The chain recombines TRBV6-1 with TRBJ1-1; TRBD1 is a possible D gene (5 bases). V lost 10 bases and J 4 bases, leaving 16 bases between the germline ends. Germline CDR1 is MNHNS and CDR2 is SASEGT. The CDR3 consists of 13 residues. CDR3 sequence: CAIRQGVGTEAFF. DNA for the CDR3: TGTGCCATTCGTCAGGGAGTGGGCACTGAAGCTTTCTTT.

With regard to this clonotype: This may be a read error, as it is one base from a much larger clone. The rearrangement joins TRBV24-1 to TRBJ1-1, with TRBD1 as a possible D gene (5 bases). The germline V and J ends were trimmed by 4 bases and 1 base, with 18 bases remaining between them. Germline lookup yields CDR1 KGHDR and CDR2 SFDVKD. CDR3 length: 17 amino acids. CDR3: CATSDWPGGEGNTEAFF. The CDR3 DNA follows: TGTGCCACCAGTGACTGGCCCGGAGGGGAGGGGAACACTGAAGCTTTCTTT.

This clonotype was recorded many times. The chain uses TRBV6-2 or TRBV6-3 and TRBJ1-4; a weak D match, TRBD1 (5 bases). V was cut by 5 bases and J by 8 bases, with 15 bases left in between. The CDR3 is 14 amino acids. Germline V CDR1 and CDR2: MNHEY, SVGEGT. In DNA, the CDR3 is TGTGCCAGCAGTACGGACAACTCGGGAGAAAAACTGTTTTTT. This codes for CASSTDNSGEKLFF.

This clonotype was recorded many times. The rearrangement links TRBV6-2 or TRBV6-3 to TRBJ2-1; D ambiguous. Between the trimmed V and J ends, which lost 2 bases and 10 bases, there was a span of 12 bases. The CDR3 has 13 amino acids. Germline V lookup: CDR1 MNHEY, CDR2 SVGEGT. CDR3 nucleotides: TGTGCCAGCAGTTACCCGGGCGGAGACGAGCAGTTCTTC. Its protein is CASSYPGGDEQFF.

The table lists this clonotype with many counts. For the CDR3, the DNA is TGTGCCAGCTCGCTAACTAGCGGGAACTCCTACAATGAGCAGTTCTTC. Protein: CASSLTSGNSYNEQFF. This chain links TRBV18 with TRBJ2-1, with TRBD2 matching over 10 bases. Germline-derived CDR1 and CDR2 are KGHSH and LQKENI. V gave up 6 bases and J gave up 0 bases; unmatched junction bases: 5. The CDR3 extends over 16 amino acids.

In its sample, this clonotype was seen many times. The chain employs TRBV10-3 and TRBJ2-5; D ambiguous. V was shortened by 9 bases and J by 4 bases, with 9 bases between the two germline ends. CDR1 is ENHRY and CDR2 is SYGVKD in the germline V gene. The CDR3 sequence is 11 residues long. DNA for the CDR3: TGTGCCATTGGGGATTTAGAGACCCAGTACTTC. As protein: CAIGDLETQYF.

This clonotype was seen a handful of times. Being one base from a much bigger clone, this may be a read error. The rearrangement joins TRBV6-2 or TRBV6-3 to TRBJ1-4; D remains unclear. Per the germline V gene, CDR1 is MNHEY and CDR2 is SVGEGT. CDR3 length: 16 residues. The CDR3 nucleotides read TGTGCCGGCAGTTCTCTCCCCCTGAGGACTAATGAAAAACTGTTTTTT. Translating gives CAGSSLPLRTNEKLFF.

The gene calls are TRBV7-9 and TRBJ2-5; a weak D match, TRBD2 (6 bases). The V end lost 1 base, the J end lost 5 bases, and 11 bases lay between the germline ends. Germline V gene lookup returns CDR1 SEHNR and CDR2 FQNEAQ (reference sequence). The length of the CDR3 is 14 residues. This CDR3 is CASSLVTAGETQYF. In nucleotides, the CDR3 is TGTGCCAGCAGCTTAGTGACGGCGGGGGAGACCCAGTACTTC.

This clonotype was detected ten times or more. V usage is TRBV29-1 and J usage is TRBJ2-7; D is unresolved. The CDR3 extends over 12 amino acids. Trimming left V 6 bases short and J 1 base short, with 10 bases between. Germline V gives CDR1 SQVTM, CDR2 ANQGSEA. The CDR3 spells CSVMYLSYEQYF. The CDR3 DNA reads as TGCAGCGTGATGTATCTATCCTACGAGCAGTACTTC.

This clonotype was seen repeatedly, ten times or more. The J gene is TRBJ2-3, the V gene TRBV10-3; D is undetermined. CDR1 is ENHRY, CDR2 SYGVKD, per germline. CDR3 length: 13 residues. Trimming removed 6 bases from V and 0 bases from J, with 7 bases in between. As DNA, the CDR3 is TGTGCCATCAGCGACACAAGCACAGATACGCAGTATTTT. The encoded protein is CAISDTSTDTQYF.

This clonotype appeared many times. The rearrangement joins TRBV28 to TRBJ1-4; D possibly corresponds to TRBD1 (5 bases). Trimming stripped 6 bases from V and 7 bases from J, with 24 bases between. Germline loops: CDR1 MDHEN, CDR2 SYDVKM. The CDR3 loop spans 17 amino acids. CDR3 DNA sequence: TGTGCCAGCAGCACCATAGGGGCCTCCCCGCGGGGTGAAAAACTGTTTTTT. Translated: CASSTIGASPRGEKLFF.

This clonotype was observed at least ten times. J is TRBJ1-1 and V is TRBV15; the D gene is possibly TRBD1 (5 bases). The CDR3 length is 15 residues. V lost 2 bases to trimming and J lost 2 bases, with 12 bases between them. Germline CDR1 reads LNHNV; CDR2 reads YYDKDF (reference sequence). The CDR3 is CATSRSRDRNTEAFF. CDR3 in DNA: TGTGCCACCAGCAGATCACGGGACCGCAACACTGAAGCTTTCTTT.